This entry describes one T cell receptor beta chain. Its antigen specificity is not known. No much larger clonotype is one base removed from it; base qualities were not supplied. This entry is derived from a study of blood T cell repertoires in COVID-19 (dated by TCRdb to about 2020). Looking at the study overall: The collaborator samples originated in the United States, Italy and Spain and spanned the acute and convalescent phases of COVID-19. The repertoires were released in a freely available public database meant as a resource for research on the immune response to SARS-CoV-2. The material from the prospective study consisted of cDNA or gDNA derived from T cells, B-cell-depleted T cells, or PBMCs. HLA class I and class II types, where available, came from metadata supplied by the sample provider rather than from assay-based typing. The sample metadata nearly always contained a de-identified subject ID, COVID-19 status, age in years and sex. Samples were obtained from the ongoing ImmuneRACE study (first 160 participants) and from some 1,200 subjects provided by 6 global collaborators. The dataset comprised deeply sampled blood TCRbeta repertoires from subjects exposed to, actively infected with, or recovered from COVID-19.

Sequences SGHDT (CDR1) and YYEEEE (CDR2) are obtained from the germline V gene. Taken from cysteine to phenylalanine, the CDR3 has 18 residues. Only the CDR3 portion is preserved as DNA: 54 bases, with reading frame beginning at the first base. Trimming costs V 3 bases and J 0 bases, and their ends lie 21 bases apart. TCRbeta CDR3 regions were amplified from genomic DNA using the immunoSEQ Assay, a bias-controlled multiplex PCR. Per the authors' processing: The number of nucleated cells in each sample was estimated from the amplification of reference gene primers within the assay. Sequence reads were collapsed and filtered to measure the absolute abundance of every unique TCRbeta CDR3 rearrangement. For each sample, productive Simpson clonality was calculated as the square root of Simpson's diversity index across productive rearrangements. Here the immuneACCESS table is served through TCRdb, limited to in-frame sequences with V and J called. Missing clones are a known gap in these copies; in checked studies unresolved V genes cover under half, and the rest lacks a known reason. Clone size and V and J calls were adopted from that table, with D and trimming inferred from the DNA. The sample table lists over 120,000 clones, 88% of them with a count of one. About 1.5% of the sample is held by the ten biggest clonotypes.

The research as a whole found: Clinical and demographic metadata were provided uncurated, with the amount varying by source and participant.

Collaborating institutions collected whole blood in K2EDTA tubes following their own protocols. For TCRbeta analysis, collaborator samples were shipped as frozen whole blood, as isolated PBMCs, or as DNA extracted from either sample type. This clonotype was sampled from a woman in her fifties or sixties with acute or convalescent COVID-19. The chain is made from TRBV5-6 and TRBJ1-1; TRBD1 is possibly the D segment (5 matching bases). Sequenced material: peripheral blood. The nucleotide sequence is TGTGCCAGCAGCTCGGACGGGGGATCTGGTGTTCTGAACACTGAAGCTTTCTTT. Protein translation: CASSSDGGSGVLNTEAFF.